This T cell receptor (beta chain) emerged from a study of vaccination and CD4 T cells after COVID-19 (dated by TCRdb to 2021 to 2024). Study-wide context: Every convalescent patient had a positive nasal swab PCR test for SARS-CoV-2, with mild disease in nine or ten patients and severe disease in one. Post-COVID blood samples from convalescent patients were collected a median of around 110 days after diagnosis, with a range of 35 to 161 days. Control cultures used a CEFX viral epitope pool as positive control, an HIV-1 Nef peptide pool as negative control, or no peptide. In approximately eleven COVID-19 convalescent patients and a handful of infection-naive healthy vaccine recipients, the spike-specific CD4+ TCR repertoire before mRNA vaccination was compared with the repertoire after mRNA vaccination. Each participant got two doses of either the Pfizer-BioNTech BNT162b2 vaccine (n=8) or the Moderna mRNA-1273 vaccine (n=2). Post-vaccine blood samples were collected a median of about 72 days after the second vaccine dose, ranging from about 13 to 241 days. For stimulating the cultures, overlapping spike peptide pools were used, derived from SARS-CoV-2 as well as from the common cold coronaviruses HCoV-NL63, HCoV-OC43 and HCoV-229E. A few convalescent patients gave samples both early after vaccination (day 14) and late after vaccination (days 161 to 241). In the convalescent cohort there were six males and four females, among whom were two Hispanic individuals, seven Caucasians, two Asians and one multiracial person.

Measured from the cysteine to the phenylalanine, the CDR3 is 14 residues long. Of all the DNA, just the CDR3 is kept, 42 bases in frame from base 1. Cut back by 0 bases and 2 bases, the V and J ends lie 8 bases apart. CDR1 SEHNR and CDR2 FQNEAQ were looked up in the germline V gene (reference sequence). The meaning of the sample's time point label: late sampling 161 to 241 days after vaccination in three convalescent patients. Reading the label with the study, this specimen's treatment or condition is: roughly nine-day PBMC culture with coronavirus spike peptide pools or control peptides (ViraFEST assay). To expand antigen-specific T cells with peptide pools and then pick out the expanded clonotypes through TCR sequencing, the study relied on the ViraFEST assay. Positive SARS-CoV-2 PCR tests in the convalescent patients dated from March to December 2020, before Alpha, Beta and Delta variants emerged in the United States. More than 1.5 million PBMCs per well were cultured in IMDM with approximately 5% human AB serum and 8 to 10 IU/ml IL-2, plus 10 ug/ml peptide pools. Half of the culture medium was replaced with fresh IL-2-containing medium on days 3 and 7. CD4+ T cells were isolated after about nine days of culture through negative selection using the EasySep CD4+ T cell isolation kit. Ficoll-Paque Plus gradient centrifugation was used to isolate PBMCs from whole blood, and the isolated PBMCs were then either used fresh or cryopreserved at -140C. Triplicate wells were generally used for each culture condition.

The research as a whole found: Nearly all vaccine-specific clones in convalescent patients (304 of 307) were mono-reactive for SARS-CoV-2 spike rather than cross-reactive with common cold coronaviruses. In convalescent patients, a median 86.3% of post-vaccine SARS-CoV-2-reactive clones were detected only after vaccination, and vaccine-specific priming was suggested by this finding. Relatively few convalescent patients were included in the study, and early timepoints after natural infection were not analyzed. Although the median number of SARS-CoV-2-reactive clonotypes went up from roughly 23 after infection to 38 after vaccination, the increase was not significant.

Library prep was done by PCR. At the Johns Hopkins FTIC core, DNA from the cultured CD4+ T cells underwent TCR sequencing with the Oncomine TCR Beta short-read assay. The QIAamp micro DNA kit was used to extract genomic DNA from the cultured CD4+ T cells. The Oncomine TCR Beta libraries from cultured CD4+ T cells were pooled using unique dual indexes and then sequenced on an Illumina iSeq 100. On the study's bioinformatics: Non-productive sequences were removed, and CDR3s that did not start with C, did not end with F or W, or were shorter than 7 amino acids were discarded. Antigen-specific clonotypes were identified with the MANAFEST web application by comparing peptide-stimulated wells with reference and other culture wells. To be called positive, a clone needed an FDR below 0.05, an odds ratio above 5, and a productive frequency above 0.1% in at least two of three replicate wells. Cross-reactive clonotypes were defined as significantly expanded in both SARS-CoV-2 spike wells and at least one common cold coronavirus spike condition. Using R version 3.6.1, CDR3 homology was evaluated through Levenshtein distances (stringdist) along with unrooted phylogenetic trees (ape). TCRdb reprocessing: public reads trimmed at Q25 with fastp, clones called with MiXCR, in-frame beta chains kept. Each entry is one CDR3 protein sequence, shown with its most common DNA and genes. Here the V and J calls rest on TCRdb's processing, not on the authors' analysis. Here the sample has 25,000 to 30,000 distinct CDR3 sequences; less than 45% occur a single time. The ten largest make up about 5.2% of the sample.

To note about this clonotype: Its cognate antigen has yet to be identified. No base-level quality is on record; no much larger clone is a single base apart.

The V and J segments used are TRBV7-9 and TRBJ2-7; no D gene call is confident. This TCR was recovered from a human donor who had recovered from COVID-19. Sample: CD4+ T cells from blood, cultured in vitro, taken about 7 months after SARS-CoV-2 vaccination. The CDR3 sequence is CASSLAPAPYEQYF. The bases are TGTGCCAGCAGCTTAGCCCCCGCGCCCTACGAGCAGTACTTC.